Below are 16 T cell receptor beta chains sequenced from a single sample in a study of OX40 agonist ivuxolimab in advanced cancers. Sequenced by immunoSEQ multiplex PCR; TCRdb stores in-frame clones only, minus some. Of some 80,000 clones listed, over 80% are singletons. Sequenced material: CD4+ or CD8+ T cells sorted from blood, taken in a trial of the OX40 agonist ivuxolimab. These receptors all come from an adult with an advanced solid tumor such as melanoma, head and neck, liver or kidney cancer.

This sequence joins TRBV7-8 and TRBJ2-1; TRBD1 or TRBD2 may be the D gene (5 bases each). Trimming removed 0 bases from V and 1 base from J, with 13 bases in between. CDR3 size: 17 residues. CDR1 SGHVS and CDR2 FQNEAQ come from the germline V gene. The CDR3 here is CASSLARGWGSYNEQFF. DNA for the CDR3: TGTGCCAGCAGCTTAGCGCGCGGATGGGGGTCCTACAATGAGCAGTTCTTC.

This chain links TRBV10-3 with TRBJ2-1, with TRBD1 as a possible D gene (6 bases). Between the trimmed V and J ends, which lost 2 bases and 10 bases, there was a span of 15 bases. The CDR3 runs to 14 residues. Germline assignment: CDR1 ENHRY and CDR2 SYGVKD. The CDR3, as DNA: TGTGCCATCAGTGAGGCAGGGGATGATGGAGAGCAGTTCTTC. It translates to CAISEAGDDGEQFF.

This clone has only one observation. This chain uses TRBV13 with TRBJ1-2; D unresolved. With 4 bases removed from V and 0 bases from J, the gap between germline ends came to 6 bases. CDR1 is PRHDT, CDR2 FYEKMQ, per germline (reference sequence). The CDR3 is 13 residues long. The CDR3: CASSSDANYGYTF. The CDR3 DNA follows: TGTGCCAGCAGCTCAGATGCTAACTATGGCTACACCTTC.

The V gene is TRBV5-8, the J gene TRBJ1-1; the match to TRBD1 covers 7 bases. The CDR3 spans 14 residues. Trimming cost V 4 bases and J 8 bases; bases outside gene matches: 11. Germline loops: CDR1 SGHTS, CDR2 YDEGEE. In DNA, the CDR3 is TGTGCCAGCAGCCTATCGGGACAGCCACCCGAAGCTTTCTTT. Its protein product is CASSLSGQPPEAFF.

V is TRBV27 and J is TRBJ1-1; D unresolved. Trimming left V 0 bases short and J 3 bases short, with 5 bases between. This CDR3 is 13 amino acids long. Germline CDR1 reads MNHEY; CDR2 reads SMNVEV (reference sequence). Here the CDR3 reads CASSLSSDTEAFF. In DNA, the CDR3 is TGTGCCAGCAGTTTATCGAGTGACACTGAAGCTTTCTTT.

The CDR3 nucleotides are TGTGCCAGCAGCCCCATGACAGGCCAAGAGACCCAGTACTTC. It codes for CASSPMTGQETQYF. V gene TRBV7-9 combines with J gene TRBJ2-5; D might be TRBD1 (6 bases). The CDR3 contains 14 residues. V shed 5 bases and J shed 1 base, with 11 bases lying between them. Germline V gene data show CDR1 as SEHNR and CDR2 as FQNEAQ (reference sequence).

This clone showed up just a few times. The chain has TRBV9 and TRBJ2-7; 14 nucleotides line up with TRBD2. The germline gives CDR1 SGDLS, CDR2 YYNGEE. The CDR3 is made up of 16 amino acids. V lost 3 bases, J lost 4 bases, and 6 bases stayed unmatched. The CDR3 loop is CASSGGTSGGPYEQYF. CDR3 DNA: TGTGCCAGCAGCGGTGGGACTAGCGGGGGCCCTTACGAGCAGTACTTC.

This chain connects TRBV7-2 to TRBJ1-1; a possible D gene is TRBD1 (6 bases). Looked up from germline, CDR1 is SGHTA and CDR2 is FQGNSA. V was trimmed by 1 base and J by 8 bases, leaving 11 bases between them. The CDR3 consists of 13 residues. DNA for the CDR3: TGTGCCAGCAGCTTAGGGTCCGGGACAGAAGCTTTCTTT. It translates to CASSLGSGTEAFF.

The V call is TRBV6-5, the J call TRBJ1-2; 10 bases map to TRBD1. Germline lookup yields CDR1 MNHEY and CDR2 SVGAGI. The CDR3 spans 15 residues. Losses at the gene ends were 2 bases for V and 13 bases for J; bases not matched to a gene: 13. The CDR3 region has the DNA TGTGCCAGCAGTTACGGGGACAGGGGCGCCGGGCTGTTCACCTTC. Its protein is CASSYGDRGAGLFTF.

In DNA, the CDR3 is TGTGCCAGCAGCGTACAGGGGGGGTTGGACACTGAAGCTTTCTTT. Amino acids: CASSVQGGLDTEAFF. This sequence joins TRBV9 and TRBJ1-1, with 7 bases identical to TRBD1. The length of the CDR3 is 15 residues. Per germline, CDR1 SGDLS and CDR2 YYNGEE. The V and J ends lost 1 base and 3 bases, in that order; junction bases with no gene match: 6.

DNA of the CDR3: TGTGCCAGCAGCTTAGTAGGGATCATGAACACTGAAGCTTTCTTT. This encodes CASSLVGIMNTEAFF. This rearrangement joins TRBV7-9 to TRBJ1-1; D call uncertain. The V and J ends lost 1 base and 0 bases respectively, with 9 bases between them. CDR1 is SEHNR and CDR2 is FQNEAQ in the germline V gene (reference sequence). The CDR3 contains 15 residues.

A note on this clone: The sample carries other DNA sequences with the same CDR3. This chain links TRBV7-9 with TRBJ2-7, with 8 bases lining up with TRBD1. The V gene's germline CDR1 is SEHNR and CDR2 FQNEAQ (reference sequence). This CDR3 region has 13 residues. After removal of 6 bases from V and 3 bases from J, the junction contained 4 bases not matched to a gene. The CDR3 reads CASSFGQGYEQYF. For the CDR3, the DNA is TGTGCCAGCAGTTTCGGACAGGGCTACGAGCAGTACTTC.

This CDR3 reads CASTSTGFGQHF. DNA of the CDR3: TGTGCCAGCACCTCAACGGGATTCGGCCAGCATTTT. The chain employs TRBV6-5 and TRBJ1-5; D not resolved. Trimming took 7 bases from V and 12 from J, leaving 16 bases between them. The germline V gene encodes CDR1 MNHEY and CDR2 SVGAGI. The CDR3 covers 12 residues.

The chain uses TRBV9 and TRBJ1-5; 9 bases agree with TRBD1. CDR3 length: 14 residues. Trimming at V came to 3 bases and at J to 7 bases, leaving 5 bases not matched to a gene. In germline, CDR1 is SGDLS, CDR2 YYNGEE. As DNA, the CDR3 is TGTGCCAGCAGCGCCGGGACAGGGAGGCAGCCCCAGCATTTT. It specifies CASSAGTGRQPQHF.

The chain is built from TRBV27 and TRBJ2-2; 11 nucleotides match TRBD2. This CDR3 is built from 15 residues. Germline V lookup: CDR1 MNHEY, CDR2 SMNVEV (reference sequence). J gave up 6 bases and V 3 bases, and 3 bases lay outside the gene matches. CDR3 sequence (DNA): TGTGCCAGCAGTTTTTTAGCGGGGGGGTCCGGGGAGCTGTTTTTT. This sequence encodes CASSFLAGGSGELFF.

The rearrangement links TRBV6-5 to TRBJ1-4; the D gene is possibly TRBD1 (6 bases). Trimming removed 6 bases at V and 5 bases at J, with 16 bases between. The CDR3 is 15 amino acids. CDR1 is MNHEY and CDR2 is SVGAGI in the germline V gene. CDR3 sequence: CASSTTGTLNEKLFF. The CDR3 bases are TGTGCCAGCAGCACCACCGGGACACTAAATGAAAAACTGTTTTTT.